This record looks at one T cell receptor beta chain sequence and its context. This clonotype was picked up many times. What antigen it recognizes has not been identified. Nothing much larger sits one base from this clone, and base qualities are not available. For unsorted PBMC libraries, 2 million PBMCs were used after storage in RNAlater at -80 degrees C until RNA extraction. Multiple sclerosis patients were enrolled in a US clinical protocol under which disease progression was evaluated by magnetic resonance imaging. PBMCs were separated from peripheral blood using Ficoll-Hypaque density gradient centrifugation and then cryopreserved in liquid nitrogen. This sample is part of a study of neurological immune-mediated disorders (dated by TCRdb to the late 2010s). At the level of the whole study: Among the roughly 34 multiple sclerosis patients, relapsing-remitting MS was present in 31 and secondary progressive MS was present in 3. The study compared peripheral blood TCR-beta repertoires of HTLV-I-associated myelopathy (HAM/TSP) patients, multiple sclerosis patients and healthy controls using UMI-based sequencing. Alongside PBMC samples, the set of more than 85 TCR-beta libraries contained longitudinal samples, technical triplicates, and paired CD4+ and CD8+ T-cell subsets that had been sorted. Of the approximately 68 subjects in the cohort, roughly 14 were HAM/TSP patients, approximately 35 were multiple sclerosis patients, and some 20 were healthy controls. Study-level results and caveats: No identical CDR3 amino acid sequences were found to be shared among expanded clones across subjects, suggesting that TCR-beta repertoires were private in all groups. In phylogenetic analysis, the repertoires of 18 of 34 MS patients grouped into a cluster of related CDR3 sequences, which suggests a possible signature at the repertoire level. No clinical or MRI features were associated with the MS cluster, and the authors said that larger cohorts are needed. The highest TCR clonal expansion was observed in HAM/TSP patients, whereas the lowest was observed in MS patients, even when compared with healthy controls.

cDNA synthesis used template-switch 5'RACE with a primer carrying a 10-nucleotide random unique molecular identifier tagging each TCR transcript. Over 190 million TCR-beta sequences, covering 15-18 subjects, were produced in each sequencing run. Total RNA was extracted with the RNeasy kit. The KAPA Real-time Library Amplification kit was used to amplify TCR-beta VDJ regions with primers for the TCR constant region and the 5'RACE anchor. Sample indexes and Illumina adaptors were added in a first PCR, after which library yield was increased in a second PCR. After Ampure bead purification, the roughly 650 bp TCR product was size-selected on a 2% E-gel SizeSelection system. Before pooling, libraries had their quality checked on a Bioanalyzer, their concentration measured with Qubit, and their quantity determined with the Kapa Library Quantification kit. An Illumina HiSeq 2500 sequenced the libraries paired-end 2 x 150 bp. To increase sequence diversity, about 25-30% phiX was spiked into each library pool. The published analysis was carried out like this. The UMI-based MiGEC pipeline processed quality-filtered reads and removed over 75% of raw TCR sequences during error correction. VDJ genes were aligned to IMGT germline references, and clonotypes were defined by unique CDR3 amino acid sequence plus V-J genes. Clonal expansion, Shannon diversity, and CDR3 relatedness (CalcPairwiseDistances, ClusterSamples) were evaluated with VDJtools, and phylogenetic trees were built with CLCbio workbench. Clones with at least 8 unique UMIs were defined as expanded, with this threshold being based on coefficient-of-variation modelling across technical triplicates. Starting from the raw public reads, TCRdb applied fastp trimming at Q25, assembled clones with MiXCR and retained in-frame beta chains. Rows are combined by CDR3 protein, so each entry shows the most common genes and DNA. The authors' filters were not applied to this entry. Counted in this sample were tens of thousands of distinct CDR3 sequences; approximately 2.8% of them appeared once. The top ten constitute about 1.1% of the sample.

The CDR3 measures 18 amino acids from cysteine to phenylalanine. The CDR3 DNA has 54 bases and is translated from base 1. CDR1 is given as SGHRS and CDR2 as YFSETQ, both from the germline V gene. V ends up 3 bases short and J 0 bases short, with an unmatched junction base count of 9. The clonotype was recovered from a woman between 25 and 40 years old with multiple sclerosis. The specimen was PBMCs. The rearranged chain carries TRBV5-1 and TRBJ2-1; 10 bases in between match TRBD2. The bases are TGCGCCAGCAGCTGGGCTAGCGGGAGTATTAACTCCTACAATGAGCAGTTCTTC. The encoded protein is CASSWASGSINSYNEQFF.